This T cell receptor beta chain was found in a study of naive and memory T cell subsets. Overall study findings and caveats: TCR abundance followed a power law differing between naive and memory subsets.

Trimming removed 2 bases at V and 4 bases at J, with 8 bases between. Germline CDR1 is MDHEN and CDR2 is SYDVKM. CDR3 length: 13 amino acids. Both TRBC1 and TRBC2 were covered by a beta constant-region primer of two equimolar oligonucleotides. Using its own MiXCR run on the UMI-ligation and nested PCR reads, TCRdb lists one record per CDR3 protein. The sample lists about 85,000 distinct CDR3 sequences; 13% were seen once. A word on this clonotype: Its antigen is as yet unknown.

The TCR was taken from a human donor in good health. The chain has TRBV28 and TRBJ1-2; D not certain. Sample: central memory CD4+ T cells from blood. In DNA, the CDR3 is TGTGCCAGCAGTTTAGGGGTTAGCTATGGCTACACCTTC. Encoded protein: CASSLGVSYGYTF.